This record looks at one T cell receptor (beta chain) sequence and its context. The data belong to a study of blood T cell repertoires in COVID-19. Study information: There were acute and convalescent COVID-19 samples, and they came from the United States, Italy and Spain. The cDNA or gDNA used as material had been derived from T cells, B-cell-depleted T cells, or PBMCs.

J was trimmed by 4 bases and V by 12 bases; bases with no gene match: 10. The CDR3 is 14 residues long. The germline V gene encodes CDR1 KGHDR and CDR2 SFDVKD. Authors' methods: Cell counts per sample came from amplifying reference gene primers. Sequencing was performed with immunoSEQ multiplex PCR; in TCRdb, only in-frame clones are kept and a portion is missing. D and trimming come from the DNA, and the V and J calls and clone size come from that table. This sample has some 210,000 clones, with approximately 89% found just once. This chain uses TRBV24-1 with TRBJ2-4; the match to TRBD1 covers 8 bases. The sequence was collected from a woman in her thirties or forties with acute or convalescent COVID-19. The sample consisted of peripheral blood. The CDR3 sequence is CAQGAIWPKNIQYF. CDR3 DNA sequence: TGTGCCCAGGGGGCTATTTGGCCAAAAAACATTCAGTACTTC.